This TCR beta chain was profiled in a study of cytomegalovirus exposure and HLA in healthy donors. General study findings and limits: TCR beta V segments were, for the most part, productive about 87% or about 30% of the time in an earlier analysis. One later analysis reportedly identified an Asian-associated ancestry cluster that showed fewer N-insertions than the roughly 700-donor mean. Most sequenced TCRs were rare (though some public TCRs occurred in many donors).

The V segment lost 5 bases and the J segment 0 bases; nucleotides outside the gene matches: 4. The length of the CDR3 is 15 residues. Germline V gene data show CDR1 as KGHSH and CDR2 as LQKENI. Primers: 60 Vbeta forward and 13 Jbeta reverse. The data were produced by immunoSEQ multiplex PCR, yet TCRdb's version contains in-frame clones alone and is incomplete. The sample lists about 190,000 clones, more than 70% occurring once. This clone has a single count. Its antigen is as yet unknown. The sequenced material came from PBMCs. The chain has TRBV18 and TRBJ2-3; 8 bases fit TRBD2. The receptor was derived from a woman aged 35 to 49 in good health and CMV-seronegative. The CDR3 DNA is TGTGCCAGCTCATCATTAGCGGGGAGCACAGATACGCAGTATTTT. This codes for CASSSLAGSTDTQYF.